Reported below is one T cell receptor beta chain. The antigen is not known. The CDR3 runs 12 residues. With 3 bases removed from V and 8 bases from J, the gap between germline ends came to 5 bases. The table came from immunoSEQ multiplex PCR; TCRdb's copy has only in-frame clones and leaves some out. Among 120,000 or so clones listed, around 90% were seen once. The source of the sample is a study of T cell responses to AZD1222 COVID-19 vaccine. Findings and limits, study-wide: Donors skewed white British and female; clonal diversity was possibly underestimated. CD4 TCRs linked to vaccination spanned spike, dominating at 160-218 and 743-854. Close to half of spike-specific TCRs reportedly recognize unmutated variant regions.

The chain has TRBV12-3 or TRBV12-4 and TRBJ1-6; D not resolved. This TCR derives from an adult in good health. Sequencing used peripheral blood, obtained on day 0 of MenACWY control vaccination. The CDR3 spells CASSFGDSPLHF. As DNA, the CDR3 is TGTGCCAGCAGTTTTGGTGATTCACCCCTCCACTTT.